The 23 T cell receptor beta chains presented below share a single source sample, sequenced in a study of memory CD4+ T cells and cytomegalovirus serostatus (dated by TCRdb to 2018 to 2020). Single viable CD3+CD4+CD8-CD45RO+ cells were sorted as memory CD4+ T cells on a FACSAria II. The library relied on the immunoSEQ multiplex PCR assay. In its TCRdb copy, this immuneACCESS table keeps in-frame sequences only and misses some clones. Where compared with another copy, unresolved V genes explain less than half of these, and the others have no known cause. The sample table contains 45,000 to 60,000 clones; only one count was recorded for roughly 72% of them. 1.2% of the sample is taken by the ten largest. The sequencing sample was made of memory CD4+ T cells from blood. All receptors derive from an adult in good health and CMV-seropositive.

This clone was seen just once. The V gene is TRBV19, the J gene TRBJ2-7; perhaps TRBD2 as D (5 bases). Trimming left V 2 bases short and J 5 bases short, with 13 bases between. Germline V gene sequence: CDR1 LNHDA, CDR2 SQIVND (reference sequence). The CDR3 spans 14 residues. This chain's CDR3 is CASSIMGPGDEQYF. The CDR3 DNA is TGTGCCAGTAGTATAATGGGCCCCGGGGACGAGCAGTACTTC.

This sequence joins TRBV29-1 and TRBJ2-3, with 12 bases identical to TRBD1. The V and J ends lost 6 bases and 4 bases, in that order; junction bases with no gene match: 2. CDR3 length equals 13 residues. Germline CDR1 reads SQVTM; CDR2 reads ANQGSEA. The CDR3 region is CSVGQGAPDTQYF. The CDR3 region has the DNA TGCAGCGTGGGACAGGGGGCTCCAGATACGCAGTATTTT.

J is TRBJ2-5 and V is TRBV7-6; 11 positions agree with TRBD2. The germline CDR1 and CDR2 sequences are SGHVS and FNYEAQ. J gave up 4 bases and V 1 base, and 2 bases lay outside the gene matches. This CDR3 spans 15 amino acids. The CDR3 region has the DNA TGTGCCAGCAGCTTAGATGGGACTAGCGGAGAGACCCAGTACTTC. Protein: CASSLDGTSGETQYF.

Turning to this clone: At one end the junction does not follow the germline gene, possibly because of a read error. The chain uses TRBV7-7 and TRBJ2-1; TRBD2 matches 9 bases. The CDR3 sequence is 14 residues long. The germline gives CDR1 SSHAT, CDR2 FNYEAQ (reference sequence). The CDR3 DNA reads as TGTGCTAGCAGCTTAGCGGGGGCCAACAATGAGCAGTTCTTC. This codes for CASSLAGANNEQFF.

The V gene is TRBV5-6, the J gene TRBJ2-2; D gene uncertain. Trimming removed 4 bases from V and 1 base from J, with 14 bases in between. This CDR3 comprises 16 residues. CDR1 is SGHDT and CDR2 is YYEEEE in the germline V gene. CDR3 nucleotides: TGTGCCAGCAGCCCGACCGTGCACCTGAACACCGGGGAGCTGTTTTTT. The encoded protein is CASSPTVHLNTGELFF.

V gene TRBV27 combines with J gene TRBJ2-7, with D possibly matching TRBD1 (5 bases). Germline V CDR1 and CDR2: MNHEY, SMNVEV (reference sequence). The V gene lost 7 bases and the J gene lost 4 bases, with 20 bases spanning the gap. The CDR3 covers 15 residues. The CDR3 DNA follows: TGTGCCAGCACCCTCGGCCCTAACTCAGGGTACGAGCAGTACTTC. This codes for CASTLGPNSGYEQYF.

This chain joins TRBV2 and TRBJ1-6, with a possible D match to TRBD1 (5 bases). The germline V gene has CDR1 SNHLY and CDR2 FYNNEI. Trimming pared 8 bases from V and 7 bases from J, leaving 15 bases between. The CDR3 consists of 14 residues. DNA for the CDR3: TGTGCCAGCTACTACACCCGACAGAATTCACCCCTCCACTTT. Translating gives CASYYTRQNSPLHF. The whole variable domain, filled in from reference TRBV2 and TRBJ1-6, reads EPEVTQTPSHQVTQMGQEVILRCVPISNHLYFYWYRQILGQKVEFLVSFYNNEISEKSEIFDDQFSVERPDGSNFTLKIRSTKLEDSAMYFCASYYTRQNSPLHFGNGTRLTVT.

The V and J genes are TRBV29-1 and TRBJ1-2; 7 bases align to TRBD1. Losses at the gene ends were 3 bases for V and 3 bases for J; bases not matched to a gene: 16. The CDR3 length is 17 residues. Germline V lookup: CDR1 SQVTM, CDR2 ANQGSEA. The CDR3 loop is CSVEPRTGLGSDYGYTF. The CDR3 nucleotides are TGCAGCGTTGAGCCCCGGACAGGTTTAGGATCTGACTATGGCTACACCTTC.

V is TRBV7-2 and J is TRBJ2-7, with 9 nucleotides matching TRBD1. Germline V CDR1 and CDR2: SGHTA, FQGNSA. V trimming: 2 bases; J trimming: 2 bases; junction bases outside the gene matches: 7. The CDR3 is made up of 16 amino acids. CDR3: CASSLMGTGRTYEQYF. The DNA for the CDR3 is TGTGCCAGCAGCTTAATGGGGACAGGGCGAACCTACGAGCAGTACTTC.

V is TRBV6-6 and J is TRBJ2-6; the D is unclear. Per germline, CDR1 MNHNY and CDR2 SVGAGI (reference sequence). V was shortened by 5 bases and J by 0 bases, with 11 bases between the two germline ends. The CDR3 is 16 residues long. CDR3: CASSTRRSSGANVLTF. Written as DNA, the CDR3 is TGTGCCAGCAGTACTCGACGGAGCTCTGGGGCCAACGTCCTGACTTTC.

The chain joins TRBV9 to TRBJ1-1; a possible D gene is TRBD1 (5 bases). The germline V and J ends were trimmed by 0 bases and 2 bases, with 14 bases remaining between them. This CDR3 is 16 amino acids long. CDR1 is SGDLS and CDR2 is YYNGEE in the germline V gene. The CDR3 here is CASSVDPTDINTEAFF. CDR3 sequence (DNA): TGTGCCAGCAGCGTAGATCCGACAGATATAAACACTGAAGCTTTCTTT.

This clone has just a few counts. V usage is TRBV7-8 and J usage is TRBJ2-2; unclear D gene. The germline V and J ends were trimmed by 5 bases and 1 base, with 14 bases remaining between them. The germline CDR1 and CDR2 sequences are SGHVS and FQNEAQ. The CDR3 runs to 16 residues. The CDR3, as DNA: TGTGCCAGCAGCCCCCTGGCCGTCGGGAACACCGGGGAGCTGTTTTTT. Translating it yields CASSPLAVGNTGELFF.

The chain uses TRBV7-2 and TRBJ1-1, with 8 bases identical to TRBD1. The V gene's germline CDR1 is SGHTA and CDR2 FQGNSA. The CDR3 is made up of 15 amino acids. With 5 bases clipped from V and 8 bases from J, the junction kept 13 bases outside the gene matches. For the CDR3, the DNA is TGTGCCAGCAGCCCCCAAGGACAGGGTGGAGCCGAAGCTTTCTTT. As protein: CASSPQGQGGAEAFF.

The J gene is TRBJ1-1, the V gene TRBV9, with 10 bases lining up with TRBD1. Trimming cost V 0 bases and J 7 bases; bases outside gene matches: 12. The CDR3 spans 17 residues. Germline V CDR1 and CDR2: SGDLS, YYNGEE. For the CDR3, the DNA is TGTGCCAGCAGCGTAGAACCGAACGCGGGACAGGGGAATGAAGCTTTCTTT. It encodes CASSVEPNAGQGNEAFF. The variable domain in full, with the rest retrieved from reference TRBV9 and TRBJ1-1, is DSGVTQTPKHLITATGQRVTLRCSPRSGDLSVYWYQQSLDQGLQFLIQYYNGEERAKGNILERFSAQQFPDLHSELNLSSLELGDSALYFCASSVEPNAGQGNEAFFGQGTRLTVV.

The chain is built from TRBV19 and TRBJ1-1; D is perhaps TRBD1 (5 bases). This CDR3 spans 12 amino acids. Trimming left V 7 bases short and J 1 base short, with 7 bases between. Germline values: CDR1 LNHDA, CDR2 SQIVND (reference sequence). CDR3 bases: TGTGCCAGTACGGGGCGGAACACTGAAGCTTTCTTT. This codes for CASTGRNTEAFF. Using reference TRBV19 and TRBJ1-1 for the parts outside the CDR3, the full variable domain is DGGITQSPKYLFRKEGQNVTLSCEQNLNHDAMYWYRQDPGQGLRLIYYSQIVNDFQKGDIAEGYSVSREKKESFPLTVTSAQKNPTAFYLCASTGRNTEAFFGQGTRLTVV.

The CDR3 reads CASSEGLGRMNSNQPQHF. The CDR3 coding sequence is TGTGCCAGCAGTGAGGGTTTGGGGCGAATGAATAGCAATCAGCCCCAGCATTTT. The chain couples TRBV6-1 to TRBJ1-5; the D gene is possibly TRBD1 (5 bases). The V and J ends lost 3 bases and 0 bases respectively, with 18 bases between them. Germline-derived CDR1 and CDR2 are MNHNS and SASEGT. The length of the CDR3 is 18 residues.

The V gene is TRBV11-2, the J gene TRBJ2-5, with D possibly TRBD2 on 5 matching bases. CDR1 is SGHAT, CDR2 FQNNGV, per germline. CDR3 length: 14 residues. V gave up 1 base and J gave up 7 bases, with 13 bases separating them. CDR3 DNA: TGTGCCAGCAGCTTAGGAGGGTCCGAGGGGACCCAGTACTTC. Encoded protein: CASSLGGSEGTQYF.

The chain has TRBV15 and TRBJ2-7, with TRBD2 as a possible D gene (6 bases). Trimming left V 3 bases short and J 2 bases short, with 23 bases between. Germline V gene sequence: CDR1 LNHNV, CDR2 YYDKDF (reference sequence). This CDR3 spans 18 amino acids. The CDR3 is CATSSGGVGGFSPYEQYF. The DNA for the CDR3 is TGTGCCACCAGCAGTGGAGGGGTTGGTGGGTTCTCCCCCTACGAGCAGTACTTC. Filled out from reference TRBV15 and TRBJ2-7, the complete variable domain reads DAMVIQNPRYQVTQFGKPVTLSCSQTLNHNVMYWYQQKSSQAPKLLFHYYDKDFNNEADTPDNFQSRRPNTSFCFLDIRSPGLGDTAMYLCATSSGGVGGFSPYEQYFGPGTRLTVT.

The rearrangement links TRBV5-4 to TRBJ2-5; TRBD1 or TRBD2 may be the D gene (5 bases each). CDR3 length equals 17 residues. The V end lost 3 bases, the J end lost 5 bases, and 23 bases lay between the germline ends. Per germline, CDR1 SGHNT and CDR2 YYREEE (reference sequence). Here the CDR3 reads CASSSPRAGSLRETQYF. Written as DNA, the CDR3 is TGTGCCAGCAGCTCCCCGAGGGCAGGGAGTCTGAGGGAGACCCAGTACTTC.

The CDR3 DNA is TGCGCCAGCAGCCAAGTGGCGGGGGGGCCGAATACGCAGTATTTT. As protein: CASSQVAGGPNTQYF. This rearrangement joins TRBV4-1 to TRBJ2-3; 9 bases map to TRBD2. CDR3 size: 15 residues. The germline V gene encodes CDR1 MGHRA and CDR2 YSYEKL. Trimming took 1 base from V and 7 from J; bases not matched to a gene: 6.

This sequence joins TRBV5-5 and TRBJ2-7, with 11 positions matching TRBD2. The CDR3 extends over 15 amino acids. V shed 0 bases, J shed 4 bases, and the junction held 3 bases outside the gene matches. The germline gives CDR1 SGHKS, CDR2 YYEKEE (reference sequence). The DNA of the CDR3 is TGTGCCAGCAGCTTGGATACTAGCGGGGGTTACGAGCAGTACTTC. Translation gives CASSLDTSGGYEQYF.

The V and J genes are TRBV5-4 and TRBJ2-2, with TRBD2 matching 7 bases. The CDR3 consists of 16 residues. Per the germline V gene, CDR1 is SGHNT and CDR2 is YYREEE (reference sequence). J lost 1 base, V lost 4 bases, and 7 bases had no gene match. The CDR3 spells CASSPRGTMNTGELFF. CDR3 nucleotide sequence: TGTGCCAGCAGCCCTCGTGGGACTATGAACACCGGGGAGCTGTTTTTT.

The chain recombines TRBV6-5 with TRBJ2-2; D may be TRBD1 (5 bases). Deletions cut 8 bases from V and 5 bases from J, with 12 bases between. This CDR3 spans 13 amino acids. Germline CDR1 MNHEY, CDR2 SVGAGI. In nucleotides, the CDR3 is TGTGCCAGCGGATCCCAGGGTACCGGGGAGCTGTTTTTT. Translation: CASGSQGTGELFF.